Presented here are 12 T cell receptor beta chains from one specimen sequenced in a study of blood T cells in healthy people across ages (dated by TCRdb to between 2014 and 2017). The method was 5' RACE. The sequencer listed for this sample is Illumina HiSeq 2500. A second 7 to 11 cycle PCR used a sample-barcoded 5' primer and a J-beta primer mix. In TCRdb, the public reads were trimmed at Q25 with fastp and aligned with MiXCR, with productive beta chains retained. Records with the same CDR3 protein are collapsed into one entry carrying the most frequent genes and DNA. This sample is represented by approximately 850,000 distinct CDR3 sequences; about 42% of them were singletons. Roughly 18% of the sample goes to the ten largest clones. The sequencing input was blood. The source is a man between 60 and 70 years old in good health.

This clonotype was seen a single time. The V gene is TRBV10-3, the J gene TRBJ2-5; 7 bases fit TRBD1. Unmatched junction bases numbered 3, after V lost 6 bases and J lost 2 bases. The germline CDR1 and CDR2 sequences are ENHRY and SYGVKD. The CDR3 runs 13 residues. DNA of the CDR3: TGTGCCATCAGCGGGGACAGACAAGAGACCCAGTACTTC. This codes for CAISGDRQETQYF.

This chain uses TRBV20-1 with TRBJ2-1; D perhaps matches TRBD1 (6 bases). CDR1 DFQATT and CDR2 SNEGSKA come from the germline V gene (reference sequence). CDR3 length equals 15 residues. Trimming stripped 6 bases from V and 7 bases from J, with 22 bases between. The CDR3 here is CSADGSAGVLNEQFF. CDR3 nucleotides: TGCAGTGCCGATGGGTCGGCAGGGGTTCTAAATGAGCAGTTCTTC.

This clonotype came up a few times. The chain couples TRBV28 to TRBJ2-3, with D possibly being TRBD1 or TRBD2 (5 bases each). CDR1 MDHEN and CDR2 SYDVKM come from the germline V gene. CDR3 size: 15 residues. V lost 4 bases and J 6 bases, leaving 17 bases between the germline ends. CDR3: CASSSGLDKSDTQYF. The CDR3 region has the DNA TGTGCCAGCAGTTCTGGACTGGACAAGTCGGATACGCAGTATTTT.

There are a few counts of this clonotype. This chain connects TRBV7-2 to TRBJ2-7; 10 nucleotides line up with TRBD2. The CDR3 is 15 residues long. Trimming took 1 base from V and 3 from J; bases not matched to a gene: 3. Germline lookup yields CDR1 SGHTA and CDR2 FQGNSA. CDR3 amino acids: CASSLGSSGGYEQYF. DNA for the CDR3: TGTGCCAGCAGCTTAGGGTCTAGCGGGGGCTACGAGCAGTACTTC.

J is TRBJ2-3 and V is TRBV20-1; 12 nucleotides line up with TRBD2. The germline gives CDR1 DFQATT, CDR2 SNEGSKA (reference sequence). V lost 1 base, J lost 2 bases, and 7 bases stayed unmatched. This CDR3 region has 17 residues. The CDR3 sequence is CSARGGLAGPVTDTQYF. The CDR3 region has the DNA TGCAGTGCTAGAGGAGGACTAGCGGGGCCGGTCACAGATACGCAGTATTTT.

The CDR3 protein is CASSRIGQGIPDTQYF. CDR3 nucleotides: TGTGCCAGCAGCCGGATTGGACAGGGAATACCAGATACGCAGTATTTT. The chain uses TRBV7-6 and TRBJ2-3; 8 bases are shared with TRBD1. CDR3 length equals 16 residues. J lost 4 bases, V lost 5 bases, and 11 bases had no gene match. CDR1 and CDR2 from the germline V gene are SGHVS and FNYEAQ. Full variable domain (rest looked up from reference TRBV7-6 and TRBJ2-3): GAGVSQSPRYKVTKRGQDVALRCDPISGHVSLYWYRQALGQGPEFLTYFNYEAQQDKSGLPNDRFSAERPEGSISTLTIQRTEQRDSAMYRCASSRIGQGIPDTQYFGPGTRLTVL.

As concerns this clonotype: No conserved phenylalanine or tryptophan ends this CDR3, so it is likely a read error. The rearrangement links TRBV12-5 to TRBJ2-3; D is perhaps TRBD2 (5 bases). Germline V gives CDR1 LGHNT, CDR2 FRNRAP. The CDR3 is 14 residues long. CDR3 protein: CASNQQIGGDTQYL. The CDR3 DNA sequence: TGTGCCAGCAACCAGCAGATTGGCGGGGATACGCAGTATCTT.

For this clonotype: One end of the junction does not line up with germline, which may come from a read error. The gene calls are TRBV20-1 and TRBJ2-1, with 7 bases lining up with TRBD1. The CDR3 is 14 amino acids. From germline, CDR1 is DFQATT and CDR2 SNEGSKA (reference sequence). CDR3 DNA: TGCAGTGCTAGACCCGGGACAGACTACAATGAGCGGTTCTTC. Encoded protein: CSARPGTDYNERFF.

V and J are TRBV7-8 and TRBJ2-7; D unclear. Deletions cut 5 bases from V and 3 bases from J, with 11 bases between. Germline V gene lookup returns CDR1 SGHVS and CDR2 FQNEAQ. This CDR3 has 13 amino acids. The CDR3 DNA sequence: TGTGCCAGCAGCGAAGGATACAACTACGAGCAGTACTTC. Residues: CASSEGYNYEQYF.

This clonotype was counted many times. The CDR3 region has the DNA TGCAGTGCTAGAGAGGCCGGCGCAAATGAGCAGTTCTTC. Translation: CSAREAGANEQFF. V usage is TRBV20-1 and J usage is TRBJ2-1; D unclear. Per germline, CDR1 DFQATT and CDR2 SNEGSKA (reference sequence). The CDR3 is made up of 13 amino acids. The V gene lost 0 bases and the J gene lost 7 bases, with 10 bases spanning the gap.

The rearrangement joins TRBV11-3 to TRBJ2-3, with a tentative D call TRBD1 (6 bases). The CDR3 covers 13 residues. Germline values: CDR1 SGHNT, CDR2 YENEEA. V lost 4 bases and J 5 bases, leaving 10 bases between the germline ends. The CDR3 here is CASSSGVVDTQYF. DNA for the CDR3: TGTGCCAGCAGCTCAGGGGTTGTAGATACGCAGTATTTT.

The chain employs TRBV29-1 and TRBJ2-1, with 9 bases that match TRBD2. CDR3 length: 14 residues. The germline V gene encodes CDR1 SQVTM and CDR2 ANQGSEA. The V and J ends lost 8 bases and 0 bases, in that order; junction bases with no gene match: 5. This chain's CDR3 is CSFLAGSSYNEQFF. CDR3 in DNA: TGCAGCTTCCTAGCGGGGAGCTCCTACAATGAGCAGTTCTTC.